The 7 T cell receptor beta chains listed next were all sequenced from one sample in a study of T cell responses to AZD1222 COVID-19 vaccine. The method was immunoSEQ multiplex PCR; TCRdb's version includes in-frame clones alone and lacks a portion of them. The sample has 130,000 to 150,000 clones, 90% to 95% seen once. Specimen: peripheral blood, collected on day 0 of AZD1222 vaccination. These receptor sequences come from an adult in good health.

The chain employs TRBV7-3 and TRBJ2-5, with a possible D match to TRBD1 (6 bases). This CDR3 has 13 amino acids. In germline, CDR1 is SGHTA, CDR2 FQGTGA. V gave up 5 bases and J gave up 4 bases, with 11 bases separating them. CDR3 bases: TGTGCCAGCAGCCGAACAGGGTCAGAGACCCAGTACTTC. It translates to CASSRTGSETQYF.

J is TRBJ2-3 and V is TRBV28; D is uncertain. The CDR3 has 14 amino acids. The V end was cut by 3 bases, the J end by 6 bases, with 13 bases between. Germline V gene data show CDR1 as MDHEN and CDR2 as SYDVKM. This CDR3 is CASSFAPLEDTQYF. The CDR3 DNA is TGTGCCAGCAGTTTTGCGCCCCTTGAGGATACGCAGTATTTT.

This chain uses TRBV12-5 with TRBJ1-2; unclear D gene. V was trimmed by 6 bases and J by 5 bases, leaving 7 bases between them. The CDR3 length is 11 residues. The germline V gene encodes CDR1 LGHNT and CDR2 FRNRAP. CDR3 loop: CASGDHYGYTF. CDR3 DNA: TGTGCTAGTGGCGATCATTATGGCTACACCTTC.

The rearrangement links TRBV27 to TRBJ1-2; 9 bases line up with TRBD1. Germline V gene sequence: CDR1 MNHEY, CDR2 SMNVEV (reference sequence). Trimming at V came to 5 bases and at J to 5 bases, leaving 9 bases not matched to a gene. CDR3 length equals 15 residues. CDR3 protein: CASSARQGGRYGYTF. The CDR3 DNA reads TGTGCCAGCAGTGCCCGACAGGGGGGGAGGTATGGCTACACCTTC.

The J gene is TRBJ2-4, the V gene TRBV5-1; D could derive from TRBD1 or TRBD2 (5 bases each). Trimming shortened V by 4 bases and J by 6 bases, and 14 bases separated the two germline ends. The length of the CDR3 is 14 residues. From germline, CDR1 is SGHRS and CDR2 YFSETQ. The CDR3 coding sequence is TGCGCCAGCAGCGACACCGGGACCCTAAACATTCAGTACTTC. Protein sequence: CASSDTGTLNIQYF.

V and J are TRBV6-4 and TRBJ1-2; D might be TRBD1 (5 bases). The CDR3 runs to 16 residues. Germline V gene lookup returns CDR1 MRHNA and CDR2 SNTAGT. V lost 0 bases and J 8 bases, leaving 19 bases between the germline ends. This CDR3 reads CASSDSRGWQGGGYTF. CDR3 sequence (DNA): TGTGCCAGCAGTGACTCGAGGGGTTGGCAGGGCGGAGGCTACACCTTC.

A word on this clone: Sequence at one end of the junction differs from germline and may be a read error. The chain has TRBV7-9 and TRBJ1-6; 7 positions agree with TRBD1. The CDR3 has 15 amino acids. CDR1 and CDR2 from the germline V gene are SEHNR and FQNEAQ (reference sequence). The CDR3 here is CASSLGQKTNSPLHF. The CDR3 DNA sequence: TGTGCCAGCAGCCTGGGACAGAAAACGAATTCTCCCCTCCACTTT.